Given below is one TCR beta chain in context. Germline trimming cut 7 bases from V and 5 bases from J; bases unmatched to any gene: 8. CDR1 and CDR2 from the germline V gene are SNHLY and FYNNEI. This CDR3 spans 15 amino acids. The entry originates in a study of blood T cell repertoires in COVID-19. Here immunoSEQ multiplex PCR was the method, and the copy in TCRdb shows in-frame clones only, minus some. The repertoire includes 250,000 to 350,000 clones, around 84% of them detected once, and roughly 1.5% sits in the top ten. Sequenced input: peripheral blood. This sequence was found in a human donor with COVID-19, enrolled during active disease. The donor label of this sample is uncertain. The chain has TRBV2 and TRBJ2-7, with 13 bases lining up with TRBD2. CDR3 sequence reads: CASTQLAGGPDEQYF. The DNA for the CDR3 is TGTGCCAGCACCCAACTAGCGGGAGGGCCAGACGAGCAGTACTTC.